The 29 T cell receptor beta chains below come from one sample, sequenced in a study of PD-L1 blockade in urothelial cancer. Described time point: pretreatment peripheral blood. The table came from immunoSEQ multiplex PCR; TCRdb's copy has only in-frame clones and leaves some out. The sample yields about 130,000 clones, roughly 84% seen once. The sequencing here drew on PBMCs, taken around atezolizumab (anti-PD-L1) treatment. These receptors were taken from a middle-aged man with urothelial cancer.

This chain links TRBV10-3 with TRBJ2-7; perhaps TRBD1 as D (5 bases). Per the germline V gene, CDR1 is ENHRY and CDR2 is SYGVKD. This CDR3 region has 15 residues. Trimming removed 4 bases at V and 0 bases at J, with 13 bases between. The CDR3 is CAISVGQGSSYEQYF. CDR3 nucleotides: TGTGCCATCAGTGTAGGGCAGGGTAGCTCCTACGAGCAGTACTTC.

The chain uses TRBV5-1 and TRBJ2-1; TRBD2 agrees at 8 bases. The CDR3 is 17 residues long. Germline CDR1 and CDR2: SGHRS and YFSETQ. Trimming removed 4 bases from V and 0 bases from J; junction bases left unmatched: 9. The CDR3 DNA is TGCGCCAGCAGCACCGGACTAGCCCCGAGCTCCTACAATGAGCAGTTCTTC. As protein: CASSTGLAPSSYNEQFF.

V usage is TRBV15 and J usage is TRBJ1-4; TRBD1 aligns across 7 bases. Trimming at V came to 2 bases and at J to 8 bases, leaving 8 bases not matched to a gene. The V gene's germline CDR1 is LNHNV and CDR2 YYDKDF (reference sequence). This CDR3 has 15 amino acids. In nucleotides, the CDR3 is TGTGCCACCAGCAGATCAGGGGGTTCGTTGGAAAAACTGTTTTTT. Amino acid sequence: CATSRSGGSLEKLFF.

CDR3 protein: CASSPSGGRYNEQFF. The DNA of the CDR3 is TGTGCCAGCTCACCGAGCGGGGGCCGCTACAATGAGCAGTTCTTC. The V call is TRBV18, the J call TRBJ2-1, with 8 nucleotides matching TRBD2. The CDR3 contains 15 residues. Trimming at V came to 3 bases and at J to 3 bases, leaving 4 bases not matched to a gene. In germline, CDR1 is KGHSH, CDR2 LQKENI.

CDR3 nucleotides: TGTGCCAGCAGCCGCTCGGGACTAGGGGGTCTCTACGAGCAGTACTTC. Its protein is CASSRSGLGGLYEQYF. The chain couples TRBV4-2 to TRBJ2-7; 8 nucleotides match TRBD2. With 4 bases clipped from V and 3 bases from J, the junction kept 11 bases outside the gene matches. The CDR3 sequence is 16 residues long. Germline V CDR1 and CDR2: LGHNA, YNFKEQ.

Regarding this clone: The same CDR3 also results from other DNA sequences found in this sample. The chain employs TRBV25-1 and TRBJ2-5; D is perhaps TRBD1 (6 bases). This CDR3 is built from 15 residues. The V gene lost 5 bases and the J gene lost 4 bases, with 17 bases spanning the gap. Germline V CDR1 and CDR2: MGHDK, SYGVNS. CDR3 amino acids: CASSPFRGRAETQYF. In nucleotides, the CDR3 is TGTGCCAGCAGTCCCTTCAGGGGAAGGGCAGAGACCCAGTACTTC.

This clone was seen only once. J is TRBJ1-1 and V is TRBV28; a weak D match, TRBD1 (5 bases). The CDR3 is made up of 14 amino acids. Germline assignment: CDR1 MDHEN and CDR2 SYDVKM. The V gene lost 5 bases and the J gene lost 3 bases, with 13 bases spanning the gap. The DNA for the CDR3 is TGTGCCAGCAGTGGCCTACAGGCTCACACTGAAGCTTTCTTT. Its protein product is CASSGLQAHTEAFF.

The rearrangement links TRBV28 to TRBJ1-2; no reliable D call. Germline V gene sequence: CDR1 MDHEN, CDR2 SYDVKM. Trimming pared 7 bases from V and 6 bases from J, leaving 21 bases between. This CDR3 is built from 15 residues. This chain's CDR3 is CASIGSGIGRDGYTF. CDR3 in DNA: TGTGCCAGCATAGGATCCGGGATTGGTAGAGATGGCTACACCTTC.

The chain employs TRBV15 and TRBJ2-7; 13 bases line up with TRBD2. Germline V gene data show CDR1 as LNHNV and CDR2 as YYDKDF (reference sequence). CDR3 size: 17 residues. With V trimmed by 1 base and J by 6 bases, 9 bases remained unmatched. The CDR3 spells CATSRAKLAGGASEQYF. The CDR3 region has the DNA TGTGCCACCAGCAGAGCCAAACTAGCGGGAGGGGCTAGCGAGCAGTACTTC.

This chain uses TRBV5-1 with TRBJ2-3; 13 bases fit TRBD2. Germline-derived CDR1 and CDR2 are SGHRS and YFSETQ. The V gene end was trimmed by 3 bases and the J gene end by 1 base; junction bases not matched to a gene: 8. This CDR3 has 18 amino acids. CDR3 sequence reads: CASSSGLAGASRTDTQYF. Written as DNA, the CDR3 is TGCGCCAGCAGCTCTGGACTAGCGGGAGCTTCCCGCACAGATACGCAGTATTTT.

V and J are TRBV30 and TRBJ2-3; the match to TRBD2 covers 11 bases. Germline V gene data show CDR1 as GTSNPN and CDR2 as SVGIG (reference sequence). The CDR3 length is 15 residues. The V segment lost 4 bases and the J segment 5 bases; nucleotides outside the gene matches: 8. This chain's CDR3 is CAWTLGLAGKDTQYF. In DNA, the CDR3 is TGTGCCTGGACCCTAGGACTAGCGGGTAAAGATACGCAGTATTTT.

The V and J genes are TRBV5-1 and TRBJ2-1, with TRBD2 identical over 8 bases. The germline gives CDR1 SGHRS, CDR2 YFSETQ. This CDR3 contains 15 residues. V shed 6 bases and J 0 bases; nucleotides not matched to a gene: 5. As DNA, the CDR3 is TGCGCCAGCACCCTGAGCGGGAGCTCCTACAATGAGCAGTTCTTC. The encoded protein is CASTLSGSSYNEQFF.

The chain couples TRBV5-1 to TRBJ1-6; 7 bases fit TRBD1. The V gene end was trimmed by 0 bases and the J gene end by 7 bases; junction bases not matched to a gene: 4. Germline CDR1 SGHRS, CDR2 YFSETQ. The CDR3 covers 15 residues. Here the CDR3 reads CASSLGGGANSPLHF. The CDR3 nucleotides read TGCGCCAGCAGCTTGGGAGGGGGCGCGAATTCACCCCTCCACTTT.

The chain combines TRBV29-1 with TRBJ1-1; D perhaps matches TRBD1 (6 bases). Trimming took off 7 bases at V and 0 bases at J, with 15 bases between the two ends. There are 14 residues in the CDR3. Germline CDR1 and CDR2: SQVTM and ANQGSEA. CDR3 sequence (DNA): TGCAGCGCCGAAACAGGGCCTATGAACACTGAAGCTTTCTTT. It specifies CSAETGPMNTEAFF.

This rearrangement joins TRBV4-1 to TRBJ1-2, with no clear D. CDR1 MGHRA and CDR2 YSYEKL come from the germline V gene. V lost 0 bases and J lost 7, with 12 bases in between. There are 14 residues in the CDR3. The CDR3 protein is CASSQDMSPTGYTF. Here the CDR3 DNA reads TGCGCCAGCAGCCAAGACATGAGTCCCACTGGCTACACCTTC.

This clone was seen a handful of times. V and J are TRBV5-8 and TRBJ2-1; 9 bases fit TRBD2. Germline CDR1 and CDR2: SGHTS and YDEGEE. CDR3 length: 15 residues. With 4 bases clipped from V and 2 bases from J, the junction kept 4 bases outside the gene matches. This CDR3 reads CASSRLAGPYNEQFF. For the CDR3, the DNA is TGTGCCAGCAGCCGGCTAGCGGGACCCTACAATGAGCAGTTCTTC.

J is TRBJ2-7 and V is TRBV5-1; TRBD1 matches at 8 bases. The CDR3 spans 18 residues. Germline assignment: CDR1 SGHRS and CDR2 YFSETQ. The J segment lost 5 bases and the V segment lost 4 bases, leaving 20 bases of the junction unmatched. In DNA, the CDR3 is TGCGCCAGCAGCGAACCAATGGGGTCCAGGGGGCGTCGACACGAGCAGTACTTC. This translates into CASSEPMGSRGRRHEQYF. The full variable domain, rest sourced from reference TRBV5-1 and TRBJ2-7, is KAGVTQTPRYLIKTRGQQVTLSCSPISGHRSVSWYQQTPGQGLQFLFEYFSETQRNKGNFPGRFSGRQFSNSRSEMNVSTLELGDSALYLCASSEPMGSRGRRHEQYFGPGTRLTVT.

This clone occurred once. V gene TRBV7-2 combines with J gene TRBJ1-2; D may be TRBD1 (5 bases). Germline V gene lookup returns CDR1 SGHTA and CDR2 FQGNSA. V lost 3 bases and J lost 5, with 16 bases in between. The CDR3 contains 15 residues. In nucleotides, the CDR3 is TGTGCCAGCAGCTTTCCCCCACAGGTGGGGTATGGCTACACCTTC. It codes for CASSFPPQVGYGYTF.

The chain employs TRBV23-1 and TRBJ2-7; the match to TRBD1 covers 8 bases. TRBV23-1 is marked as an open reading frame, function uncertain. The CDR3 totals 16 residues. After removal of 4 bases from V and 3 bases from J, the junction contained 11 bases not matched to a gene. The CDR3 nucleotides read TGCGCCAGCAGTCCTAACCCGGGACAGGACTACTACGAGCAGTACTTC. It codes for CASSPNPGQDYYEQYF.

The CDR3 sequence is CASSQDFGQGLLSGELFF. The CDR3 DNA sequence: TGCGCCAGCAGCCAAGACTTCGGACAGGGGCTGTTATCCGGGGAGCTGTTTTTT. This chain links TRBV4-1 with TRBJ2-2, with 9 nucleotides matching TRBD1. J gave up 6 bases and V 0 bases, and 11 bases lay outside the gene matches. The germline V gene encodes CDR1 MGHRA and CDR2 YSYEKL. The length of the CDR3 is 18 residues.

The gene calls are TRBV18 and TRBJ2-3; D unclear. CDR1 and CDR2 (germline): KGHSH, LQKENI. The germline V and J ends were trimmed by 3 bases and 2 bases, with 9 bases remaining between them. The CDR3 has 14 amino acids. This CDR3 is CASSPTLSTDTQYF. The CDR3 DNA sequence: TGTGCCAGCTCACCTACTCTCTCCACAGATACGCAGTATTTT.

V usage is TRBV14 and J usage is TRBJ2-4; 7 nucleotides match TRBD1. Germline V lookup: CDR1 SGHDN, CDR2 FVKESK. The CDR3 spans 14 residues. J gave up 7 bases and V 0 bases, and 3 bases lay outside the gene matches. CDR3 residues: CASSQDLGGNIQYF. For the CDR3, the DNA is TGTGCCAGCAGCCAAGATTTAGGGGGCAACATTCAGTACTTC. The full variable domain, completed using reference TRBV14 and TRBJ2-4, is EAGVTQFPSHSVIEKGQTVTLRCDPISGHDNLYWYRRVMGKEIKFLLHFVKESKQDESGMPNNRFLAERTGGTYSTLKVQPAELEDSGVYFCASSQDLGGNIQYFGAGTRLSVL.

This rearrangement joins TRBV23-1 to TRBJ1-1; 8 nucleotides line up with TRBD1. TRBV23-1 belongs to the ORF category, with a function that is uncertain. The CDR3 covers 13 residues. With 7 bases clipped from V and 3 bases from J, the junction kept 4 bases outside the gene matches. The CDR3 region has the DNA TGCGCCAGCACCCGACAGGGGCACACTGAAGCTTTCTTT. It yields the protein CASTRQGHTEAFF.

The CDR3 region is CASSRTNTGYEQYF. CDR3 in DNA: TGTGCCAGCAGCCGCACCAACACAGGCTACGAGCAGTACTTC. The V and J genes are TRBV7-9 and TRBJ2-7, with D possibly matching TRBD1 (5 bases). V was shortened by 5 bases and J by 3 bases, with 14 bases between the two germline ends. This CDR3 spans 14 amino acids. Germline assignment: CDR1 SEHNR and CDR2 FQNEAQ (reference sequence).

The chain couples TRBV6-1 to TRBJ1-3; 7 bases match TRBD1. The CDR3 is 15 residues long. The germline V gene has CDR1 MNHNS and CDR2 SASEGT. After removal of 1 base from V and 6 bases from J, the junction contained 6 bases not matched to a gene. This CDR3 reads CASSEVGTVPNTIYF. CDR3 sequence (DNA): TGTGCCAGCAGTGAAGTCGGGACAGTCCCAAACACCATATATTTT.

The chain carries TRBV30 and TRBJ2-1; 10 nucleotides agree with TRBD2. Germline CDR1 reads GTSNPN; CDR2 reads SVGIG (reference sequence). J gave up 1 base and V 3 bases, and 6 bases lay outside the gene matches. The CDR3 consists of 16 residues. This CDR3 is CAWRASGRGSYNEQFF. The CDR3, as DNA: TGTGCCTGGAGAGCTAGCGGGAGAGGATCCTACAATGAGCAGTTCTTC. The complete variable domain, with remaining parts taken from reference TRBV30 and TRBJ2-1, reads SQTIHQWPATLVQPVGSPLSLECTVEGTSNPNLYWYRQAAGRGLQLLFYSVGIGQISSEVPQNLSASRPQDRQFILSSKKLLLSDSGFYLCAWRASGRGSYNEQFFGPGTRLTVL.

This clone has more than one count but fewer than ten. J is TRBJ2-7 and V is TRBV15; 8 positions agree with TRBD1. There are 14 residues in the CDR3. V was pared by 5 bases and J by 2 bases, with 5 bases of the junction left unmatched. CDR1 is LNHNV and CDR2 is YYDKDF in the germline V gene (reference sequence). This CDR3 is CATSPGGQTYEQYF. DNA of the CDR3: TGTGCCACCAGCCCAGGGGGCCAGACCTACGAGCAGTACTTC.

The chain links TRBV28 to TRBJ2-3; D is possibly TRBD1 (6 bases). The CDR3 loop spans 13 amino acids. The germline gives CDR1 MDHEN, CDR2 SYDVKM. V was trimmed by 10 bases and J by 6 bases, leaving 17 bases between them. The CDR3 DNA sequence: TGTGCCACGGCAGGGGCTGGCTGGGATACGCAGTATTTT. Translation: CATAGAGWDTQYF. Together with reference TRBV28 and TRBJ2-3, the CDR3 gives the full variable domain: DVKVTQSSRYLVKRTGEKVFLECVQDMDHENMFWYRQDPGLGLRLIYFSYDVKMKEKGDIPEGYSVSREKKERFSLILESASTNQTSMYLCATAGAGWDTQYFGPGTRLTVL.

The genes are TRBV11-2 and TRBJ2-4; D perhaps matches TRBD2 (6 bases). V was clipped by 8 bases and J by 3 bases, with 17 bases between them. This CDR3 is 15 amino acids long. CDR1 SGHAT and CDR2 FQNNGV come from the germline V gene. CDR3 in DNA: TGTGCCAGCCGGCCGACTAGGGCGGACAAAAACATTCAGTACTTC. The encoded protein is CASRPTRADKNIQYF.